This record covers a single T cell receptor beta chain. Its target is unknown. The data are from a study of cytomegalovirus exposure and HLA in healthy donors. Findings of the study overall: The CMV antigen specificity of a few CMV-associated chains was confirmed through in vitro analysis. Later analysis associated a missense DCLRE1C variant with TCR beta V- and J-gene trimming.

This CDR3 comprises 18 residues. V lost 1 base to trimming and J lost 2 bases; unmatched junction nucleotides: 11. Germline V gene data show CDR1 as LGHNA and CDR2 as YSLEER. PCR primers comprised 60 Vbeta and 13 Jbeta primers. In the authors' workflow: Roughly 11 million of the 80 million or so unique TCR beta chains counted in a later analysis were shared. The protocol was immunoSEQ multiplex PCR, while the TCRdb copy is restricted to in-frame clones and leaves out a portion. D and trimming come from the DNA, and the V and J calls and clone size come from that table. This table has roughly 130,000 clones, less than 75% appearing once.

Sequencing was performed on PBMCs. The sequence derives from a woman between 40 and 55 years old in good health and CMV-seropositive. The chain recombines TRBV4-3 with TRBJ2-3; 8 bases line up with TRBD2. The CDR3 DNA sequence: TGCGCCAGCAGCCAAGCGGGGCGGGGGGCGAGCAACACAGATACGCAGTATTTT. This gives the protein CASSQAGRGASNTDTQYF.